The 14 T cell receptor beta chains in this list originate from one sample, sequenced in a study of blood T cells in healthy people across ages. A second PCR, run for about 7 to 11 cycles, used a sample-barcoded 5' primer plus a J-beta primer mix. TCRdb re-analysed the 5' RACE reads in MiXCR, keeping a single row per CDR3 protein. The profile covers about 1.7 million distinct CDR3 sequences, with approximately 30% appearing a single time and around 7.7% taken by the ten largest. Sample: blood. The receptors originated from a woman aged 30 to 39 in good health.

V and J are TRBV20-1 and TRBJ2-7, with a weak D call TRBD1 (5 bases). Trimming left V 0 bases short and J 1 base short, with 10 bases between. Germline V gene lookup returns CDR1 DFQATT and CDR2 SNEGSKA (reference sequence). The CDR3 runs 14 residues. CDR3 bases: TGCAGTGCTAGAGATTTGGACAAGTCCTACGAGCAGTACTTC. Protein: CSARDLDKSYEQYF.

This clonotype occurred many times. This chain uses TRBV6-5 with TRBJ2-7, with D maybe TRBD1 (6 bases). Germline-derived CDR1 and CDR2 are MNHEY and SVGAGI. CDR3 length: 14 amino acids. V was pared by 5 bases and J by 6 bases, with 17 bases between. The DNA for the CDR3 is TGTGCCAGCAGTAACCTCTTACAGGGAACCGAGCAGTACTTC. This encodes CASSNLLQGTEQYF.

The chain links TRBV27 to TRBJ2-3, with TRBD1 matching over 9 bases. Germline V gene data show CDR1 as MNHEY and CDR2 as SMNVEV (reference sequence). The length of the CDR3 is 16 residues. J gave up 4 bases and V 4 bases, and 9 bases lay outside the gene matches. Written as DNA, the CDR3 is TGTGCCAGCAGTTCTACCGGGACAGGGCTATCAGATACGCAGTATTTT. Protein: CASSSTGTGLSDTQYF.

Note on this clonotype: The germline gene is not matched at one end of the junction; a read error may be the cause. V gene TRBV10-3 combines with J gene TRBJ2-2; D is ambiguous. The length of the CDR3 is 14 residues. Germline CDR1 ENHRY, CDR2 SYGVKD. The CDR3 loop is CATSEHVDTGELFF. CDR3 DNA sequence: TGTGCCACCAGTGAACATGTGGACACCGGGGAGCTGTTTTTT.

The V and J genes are TRBV20-1 and TRBJ1-2; 10 positions agree with TRBD1. Germline V gene lookup returns CDR1 DFQATT and CDR2 SNEGSKA (reference sequence). CDR3 length: 18 amino acids. Losses at the gene ends were 6 bases for V and 6 bases for J; bases not matched to a gene: 22. CDR3 amino acids: CSAGGQGTVILARDGYTF. DNA for the CDR3: TGCAGTGCGGGGGGACAGGGGACCGTAATTTTGGCGCGGGATGGCTACACCTTC.

Only a few counts were recorded for this clonotype. The J gene is TRBJ2-2, the V gene TRBV7-7; TRBD1 matches at 7 bases. The CDR3 runs 14 residues. Germline V gives CDR1 SSHAT, CDR2 FNYEAQ (reference sequence). V was pared by 1 base and J by 7 bases, with 3 bases of the junction left unmatched. The DNA for the CDR3 is TGTGCCAGCAGCTTAGACAGGGGCATCGGGGAGCTGTTTTTT. This codes for CASSLDRGIGELFF.

Turning to this clonotype: The junction differs from germline at one of its ends, possibly a read error. The chain has TRBV29-1 and TRBJ2-3, with D possibly matching TRBD1 (5 bases). The CDR3 totals 13 residues. Germline CDR1 and CDR2: SQVTM and ANQGSEA. CDR3 protein: CSGARVITDAQYF. The CDR3 DNA is TGCAGCGGGGCCAGGGTCATCACAGATGCGCAGTATTTT.

This clonotype was counted a single time. Since a much larger clone is just one base distant, this may be a read error. V and J are TRBV6-4 and TRBJ2-4; 7 nucleotides agree with TRBD1. The germline V gene encodes CDR1 MRHNA and CDR2 SNTAGT. The CDR3 is made up of 15 amino acids. Here the CDR3 DNA reads TGTGCCGGCAGTGAGTACAGGGGACCTAAAAACATTCAGTACTTC. Protein sequence: CAGSEYRGPKNIQYF.

The chain uses TRBV20-1 and TRBJ2-3; tentative D call: TRBD2 (5 bases). Deletions cut 2 bases from V and 6 bases from J, with 12 bases between. CDR3 length: 13 residues. The germline V gene has CDR1 DFQATT and CDR2 SNEGSKA (reference sequence). CDR3 region: CSARPPGGDTQYF. CDR3 DNA sequence: TGCAGTGCTAGACCTCCGGGCGGGGATACGCAGTATTTT.

This clonotype turned up a few times. This chain connects TRBV20-1 to TRBJ2-3, with D possibly matching TRBD2 (7 bases). Trimming pared 3 bases from V and 2 bases from J, leaving 18 bases between. Germline-derived CDR1 and CDR2 are DFQATT and SNEGSKA (reference sequence). The CDR3 runs to 16 residues. The DNA of the CDR3 is TGCAGTGCTAGGTGGAGCTCGGGGGGCTACACAGATACGCAGTATTTT. Its protein product is CSARWSSGGYTDTQYF.

The chain uses TRBV6-2 or TRBV6-3 and TRBJ2-7, with TRBD2 as a possible D gene (5 bases). CDR3 length equals 11 residues. V dropped 8 bases and J dropped 5 bases, with 10 bases sitting between them. The germline V gene has CDR1 MNHEY and CDR2 SVGEGT. The CDR3 DNA is TGTGCCAGCGGGGAGTTGGACGAGCAGTACTTC. Its translation is CASGELDEQYF.

This clonotype was observed many times. The gene calls are TRBV6-6 and TRBJ1-2; D remains unclear. Germline loops: CDR1 MNHNY, CDR2 SVGAGI (reference sequence). V shed 2 bases and J shed 3 bases, with 10 bases lying between them. This CDR3 contains 14 residues. This CDR3 reads CASSYEGRDYGYTF. The CDR3 nucleotides read TGTGCCAGCAGTTACGAGGGTAGGGACTATGGCTACACCTTC.

The rearrangement links TRBV20-1 to TRBJ2-7; 10 nucleotides align to TRBD2. V dropped 4 bases and J dropped 7; count of bases not matched to a gene: 16. The CDR3 sequence is 16 residues long. The V gene's germline CDR1 is DFQATT and CDR2 SNEGSKA (reference sequence). CDR3 loop: CSANPLHSGGPVEQYF. CDR3 DNA sequence: TGCAGTGCTAACCCTCTCCATAGCGGGGGGCCCGTAGAGCAGTACTTC.

The gene calls are TRBV3-1 and TRBJ1-2; D ambiguous. Germline V gives CDR1 LGHDT, CDR2 YNNKEL (reference sequence). This CDR3 has 15 residues. The germline V and J ends were trimmed by 4 bases and 0 bases, with 12 bases remaining between them. Here the CDR3 DNA reads TGTGCCAGCAGCCCCATGGAACGCGCTAACTATGGCTACACCTTC. It is translated as CASSPMERANYGYTF.